The next 5 T cell receptor beta chains were all read from a single sample in a study of post-analysis software for immune sequencing data. General study findings and limits: TRBV segments more frequent in patients than in controls numbered five and included TRBV5-6, TRBV5-1 and TRBV20-1.

Presence of unique molecular identifiers characterized the TCR beta cDNA libraries. MiXCR was run by TCRdb on the PCR reads, yielding one entry per CDR3 protein. The sample contains around 700,000 distinct CDR3 sequences, roughly three fifths of which appear only once. The antigens these receptors bind are not known. Sequencing was carried out using blood. These receptors all stem from a girl aged 2-10 years with multiple sclerosis.

This chain uses TRBV12-3 or TRBV12-4 with TRBJ2-1, with a possible D match to TRBD2 (7 bases). There are 15 residues in the CDR3. Trimming stripped 3 bases from V and 7 bases from J, with 16 bases between. CDR3: CASSLRGGPSNEQFF. CDR3 in DNA: TGTGCCAGCAGTTTGAGGGGGGGGCCCTCAAATGAGCAGTTCTTC.

This clonotype was observed a handful of times. This rearrangement joins TRBV12-3 or TRBV12-4 to TRBJ2-4; TRBD2 matches 14 bases. Trimming at V came to 5 bases and at J to 1 base, leaving 4 bases not matched to a gene. The CDR3 covers 17 residues. CDR3 sequence: CASSTGLAGEAKNIQYF. CDR3 in DNA: TGTGCCAGCAGTACGGGACTAGCGGGAGAGGCCAAAAACATTCAGTACTTC.

The rearrangement links TRBV5-5 to TRBJ2-5; 8 bases are a match to TRBD1. The end of the DNA aligns better with TRBJ2-7, so the J call may be wrong. The length of the CDR3 is 15 residues. Germline V gene lookup returns CDR1 SGHKS and CDR2 YYEKEE (reference sequence). DNA of the CDR3: TGTGCCAGCAGCTTGGCAGGGGGCGATCGATTCGAGCAGTACTTC. Translated: CASSLAGGDRFEQYF.

This clonotype was counted once. The V call is TRBV12-3 or TRBV12-4, the J call TRBJ1-2, with no clear D. Trimming took 6 bases from V and 1 from J, leaving 12 bases between them. CDR3 length equals 14 residues. The CDR3 reads CASRDNSDNYGYTF. The CDR3 coding sequence is TGTGCCAGCAGGGATAACAGTGATAACTATGGCTACACCTTC.

This clonotype was counted a single time. J is TRBJ1-1 and V is TRBV20-1, with TRBD1 matching 10 bases. Germline assignment: CDR1 DFQATT and CDR2 SNEGSKA (reference sequence). The CDR3 covers 16 residues. V dropped 3 bases and J dropped 3; count of bases not matched to a gene: 10. CDR3 loop: CSASDLAGTGDTEAFF. The CDR3 nucleotides read TGCAGTGCTAGTGACCTAGCCGGGACAGGGGACACTGAAGCTTTCTTT.